This TCR beta chain was recovered during a study of PD-1 blockade in classical Hodgkin lymphoma. Study overall: The study gave patients nivolumab 3 mg/kg intravenously every 2 weeks.

Germline loops: CDR1 SGHNT, CDR2 YYREEE (reference sequence). Trimming pared 0 bases from V and 4 bases from J, leaving 7 bases between. This CDR3 is 13 amino acids long. Time point indicated: cycle 4 day 1 (C4D1), after more than five weeks of nivolumab. Patients all relapsed after autologous stem cell transplantation, and there was variation in brentuximab vedotin exposure. The authors purified CD4+ T cells from thawed PBMCs by magnetic negative selection. Sequencing used immunoSEQ multiplex PCR; TCRdb keeps in-frame clones, though not all of them. The repertoire includes around 9,500 clones, approximately 72% of them detected once, and less than 6% sits in the top ten.

The sequences come from CD4+ T cells from blood, collected before the fourth cycle of nivolumab. The genes are TRBV5-4 and TRBJ1-1; D call uncertain. The TCR sequence derives from a human donor with classical Hodgkin lymphoma. The CDR3 sequence: CASSLDGGTEAFF. CDR3 DNA: TGTGCCAGCAGCTTGGATGGCGGCACTGAAGCTTTCTTT. The complete variable domain, with remaining parts taken from reference TRBV5-4 and TRBJ1-1, reads ETGVTQSPTHLIKTRGQQVTLRCSSQSGHNTVSWYQQALGQGPQFIFQYYREEENGRGNFPPRFSGLQFPNYSSELNVNALELDDSALYLCASSLDGGTEAFFGQGTRLTVV.